Following are 14 T cell receptor beta chains from one sample sequenced in a study of OX40 agonist ivuxolimab in advanced cancers. Using immunoSEQ multiplex PCR, the repertoire was profiled, and TCRdb retains in-frame clones only, with some absent. Of 41,000 or so clones in the sample, roughly 86% were seen once. The specimen was CD4+ or CD8+ T cells sorted from blood, collected in a trial of the OX40 agonist ivuxolimab. The receptors were gathered from an adult with an advanced solid tumor such as melanoma, head and neck, liver or kidney cancer.

The V gene is TRBV9, the J gene TRBJ2-1; 7 bases map to TRBD2. This CDR3 contains 13 residues. Unmatched junction bases numbered 6, after V lost 3 bases and J lost 9 bases. In germline, CDR1 is SGDLS, CDR2 YYNGEE. CDR3 loop: CASSAGLGGEQFF. CDR3 bases: TGTGCCAGCAGCGCCGGACTAGGTGGTGAGCAGTTCTTC.

V gene TRBV14 combines with J gene TRBJ2-1, with 8 bases that match TRBD1. The V gene's germline CDR1 is SGHDN and CDR2 FVKESK. V shed 0 bases, J shed 4 bases, and the junction held 2 bases outside the gene matches. This CDR3 comprises 15 residues. CDR3 sequence: CASSQDWDRYNEQFF. The CDR3 DNA reads as TGTGCCAGCAGCCAAGATTGGGACAGGTACAATGAGCAGTTCTTC. The complete variable domain, with remaining parts taken from reference TRBV14 and TRBJ2-1, reads EAGVTQFPSHSVIEKGQTVTLRCDPISGHDNLYWYRRVMGKEIKFLLHFVKESKQDESGMPNNRFLAERTGGTYSTLKVQPAELEDSGVYFCASSQDWDRYNEQFFGPGTRLTVL.

CDR3 region: CASSLDMVYGYTF. Here the CDR3 DNA reads TGTGCCAGCAGTCTTGACATGGTCTATGGCTACACCTTC. The rearrangement uses TRBV2 and TRBJ1-2; D remains ambiguous. The germline gives CDR1 SNHLY, CDR2 FYNNEI. The CDR3 spans 13 residues. V was trimmed by 5 bases and J by 4 bases, leaving 11 bases between them.

The CDR3 sequence: CASSGGNFGNEQFF. The CDR3, as DNA: TGCGCCAGCAGCGGGGGAAATTTCGGCAATGAGCAGTTCTTC. The chain uses TRBV10-1 and TRBJ2-1, with D possibly being TRBD2 (6 bases). V shed 6 bases and J shed 6 bases, with 15 bases lying between them. The CDR3 is made up of 14 amino acids. CDR1 and CDR2 (germline): WNHNN, SYGVQD (reference sequence).

The rearrangement uses TRBV6-4 and TRBJ2-1; 10 bases fit TRBD2. The germline V gene encodes CDR1 MRHNA and CDR2 SNTAGT. J gave up 7 bases and V 3 bases, and 9 bases lay outside the gene matches. The CDR3 extends over 16 amino acids. The CDR3: CASSDWSGRAYNEQFF. CDR3 sequence (DNA): TGTGCCAGCAGTGATTGGAGCGGGAGGGCGTATAATGAGCAGTTCTTC.

This chain joins TRBV2 and TRBJ2-3, with 7 nucleotides matching TRBD2. J gave up 0 bases and V 6 bases, and 6 bases lay outside the gene matches. The length of the CDR3 is 15 residues. Germline V CDR1 and CDR2: SNHLY, FYNNEI. CDR3 bases: TGTGCCAGCAGGCCCGGGACTATTAGCACAGATACGCAGTATTTT. This codes for CASRPGTISTDTQYF.

The CDR3 sequence is CAISEEGPTNEKLFF. Here the CDR3 DNA reads TGTGCCATCAGTGAGGAGGGACCAACTAATGAAAAACTGTTTTTT. The rearrangement uses TRBV10-3 and TRBJ1-4; possible D gene TRBD1, 5 bases. Looked up from germline, CDR1 is ENHRY and CDR2 is SYGVKD. V lost 2 bases, J lost 0 bases, and 7 bases lay in between. The CDR3 runs to 15 residues.

The chain combines TRBV14 with TRBJ1-1; D gene unclear. Germline V gives CDR1 SGHDN, CDR2 FVKESK. This CDR3 spans 13 amino acids. V lost 6 bases, J lost 0 bases, and 8 bases lay in between. The DNA for the CDR3 is TGTGCCAGCAGTCCCCGGTTGAACACTGAAGCTTTCTTT. Translated: CASSPRLNTEAFF. The full variable domain, completed using reference TRBV14 and TRBJ1-1, is EAGVTQFPSHSVIEKGQTVTLRCDPISGHDNLYWYRRVMGKEIKFLLHFVKESKQDESGMPNNRFLAERTGGTYSTLKVQPAELEDSGVYFCASSPRLNTEAFFGQGTRLTVV.

The rearrangement links TRBV27 to TRBJ1-5; D call uncertain. This CDR3 comprises 13 residues. Germline V gene sequence: CDR1 MNHEY, CDR2 SMNVEV (reference sequence). The V end was cut by 3 bases, the J end by 4 bases, with 7 bases between. Here the CDR3 reads CASSFLINQPQHF. CDR3 nucleotide sequence: TGTGCCAGCAGTTTCTTGATTAATCAGCCCCAGCATTTT.

This rearrangement joins TRBV5-1 to TRBJ1-1, with D unclear. This CDR3 spans 12 amino acids. Germline CDR1 and CDR2: SGHRS and YFSETQ. V was trimmed by 0 bases and J by 9 bases, leaving 9 bases between them. The CDR3 bases are TGCGCCAGCAGCTTGGATGGGAAGCAAGCTTTCTTT. Its protein product is CASSLDGKQAFF.

J is TRBJ1-3 and V is TRBV7-9, with a tentative D call TRBD1 (5 bases). Germline V gene lookup returns CDR1 SEHNR and CDR2 FQNEAQ (reference sequence). The V gene lost 7 bases and the J gene lost 2 bases, with 9 bases spanning the gap. The CDR3 sequence is 13 residues long. The CDR3 loop reads CASTEGPGNTIYF. The DNA for the CDR3 is TGTGCCAGCACCGAGGGGCCTGGAAACACCATATATTTT.

The chain joins TRBV5-4 to TRBJ1-2; 7 bases are shared with TRBD1. V was pared by 0 bases and J by 4 bases, with 3 bases of the junction left unmatched. The CDR3 extends over 14 amino acids. Per the germline V gene, CDR1 is SGHNT and CDR2 is YYREEE (reference sequence). The CDR3 DNA reads TGTGCCAGCAGCTTGGGACAGGGCTTCTATGGCTACACCTTC. Amino acid sequence: CASSLGQGFYGYTF.

The CDR3 region is CASSSQSSTDTQYF. For the CDR3, the DNA is TGTGCCAGCAGCTCCCAGTCTAGCACAGATACGCAGTATTTT. V is TRBV11-1 and J is TRBJ2-3; D uncertain. CDR1 is SGHAT and CDR2 is FQDESV in the germline V gene (reference sequence). There are 14 residues in the CDR3. The V and J ends lost 4 bases and 0 bases respectively, with 8 bases between them.

The chain recombines TRBV6-1 with TRBJ1-5; 7 bases map to TRBD1. The V gene's germline CDR1 is MNHNS and CDR2 SASEGT. The CDR3 length is 13 residues. Trimming took 6 bases from V and 6 from J; bases not matched to a gene: 5. The CDR3 region is CASRTGTVQPQHF. CDR3 DNA sequence: TGTGCCAGCAGGACTGGGACAGTTCAGCCCCAGCATTTT.